The 22 T cell receptor beta chains reported below all come from one sample, sequenced in a study of shared clonotypes between healthy human individuals. Data came from immunoSEQ multiplex PCR; TCRdb stores just in-frame clones and leaves some out. The top ten clones hold more than 10% of a sample with 490,000 or so clones, roughly 85% of them seen once. Material: PBMCs. All receptors derive from a woman in her thirties or forties in good health. Some clones in this sample may be carry-over from other donors' samples.

In the case of this clone: At the DNA level, this CDR3 is encoded by other sequences in the same sample as well. The chain uses TRBV2 and TRBJ2-1, with D perhaps matching TRBD1 (6 bases). The length of the CDR3 is 14 residues. Per the germline V gene, CDR1 is SNHLY and CDR2 is FYNNEI. V lost 8 bases and J 0 bases, leaving 11 bases between the germline ends. CDR3 in DNA: TGTGCCAGCTCGGGACAAGGCTCCTACAATGAGCAGTTCTTC. This sequence encodes CASSGQGSYNEQFF.

The chain couples TRBV28 to TRBJ1-6; no firm D call. Trimming shortened V by 9 bases and J by 8 bases, and 11 bases separated the two germline ends. Per germline, CDR1 MDHEN and CDR2 SYDVKM. The CDR3 runs 12 residues. The CDR3 is CASGRLDSPLHF. CDR3 nucleotide sequence: TGTGCCAGTGGACGTTTGGATTCACCCCTCCACTTT.

A remark on this clone: A much larger clone sits a single nucleotide away, making a read error possible. This specimen includes other DNA sequences encoding the same CDR3. The CDR3 is CASSLGTGNQPQHF. The DNA of the CDR3 is TGTGCCAGCAGCTTGGGGACAGGGAATCAGCCCCAGCATTTT. The chain joins TRBV7-9 to TRBJ1-5, with TRBD1 matching over 9 bases. J gave up 4 bases and V 3 bases, and 1 base lay outside the gene matches. CDR3 length: 14 residues. The V gene's germline CDR1 is SEHNR and CDR2 FQNEAQ (reference sequence).

This clone has a count of ten or more. Other DNA sequences within the sample encode an identical CDR3. The chain uses TRBV30 and TRBJ2-3; maybe TRBD2 (6 bases). Germline V gives CDR1 GTSNPN, CDR2 SVGIG (reference sequence). This CDR3 region has 15 residues. V shed 5 bases and J shed 3 bases, with 18 bases lying between them. The CDR3 DNA follows: TGTGCCTGGGGTCGGGCGGGAAGAGGAACAGATACGCAGTATTTT. Translated, it gives CAWGRAGRGTDTQYF. Supplemented by reference TRBV30 and TRBJ2-3, the full variable domain reads SQTIHQWPATLVQPVGSPLSLECTVEGTSNPNLYWYRQAAGRGLQLLFYSVGIGQISSEVPQNLSASRPQDRQFILSSKKLLLSDSGFYLCAWGRAGRGTDTQYFGPGTRLTVL.

V usage is TRBV28 and J usage is TRBJ2-3, with TRBD1 as a possible D gene (6 bases). From germline, CDR1 is MDHEN and CDR2 SYDVKM. The CDR3 sequence is 14 residues long. V lost 5 bases and J lost 3, with 12 bases in between. CDR3 amino acids: CASSAITGTDTQYF. CDR3 nucleotide sequence: TGTGCCAGCAGTGCAATAACAGGGACAGATACGCAGTATTTT.

This clone was observed a handful of times. V is TRBV7-9 and J is TRBJ2-4; D is unclear. Germline V gene data show CDR1 as SEHNR and CDR2 as FQNEAQ (reference sequence). Trimming removed 1 base at V and 1 base at J, with 11 bases between. The CDR3 is made up of 16 amino acids. CDR3 DNA: TGTGCCAGCAGCTTAGTGTTAGCTGGGGCCAAAAACATTCAGTACTTC. Protein product: CASSLVLAGAKNIQYF.

This chain connects TRBV19 to TRBJ1-5; 7 nucleotides agree with TRBD1. Trimming cost V 2 bases and J 5 bases; bases outside gene matches: 12. CDR3 size: 17 residues. The germline V gene encodes CDR1 LNHDA and CDR2 SQIVND (reference sequence). The chain's CDR3 is CASSIRRGGRGYQPQHF. In DNA, the CDR3 is TGTGCCAGTAGTATAAGGAGAGGGGGCAGGGGGTATCAGCCCCAGCATTTT.

The chain combines TRBV7-7 with TRBJ2-5; TRBD2 matches 9 bases. Unmatched junction bases numbered 5, after V lost 1 base and J lost 5 bases. Germline V gene sequence: CDR1 SSHAT, CDR2 FNYEAQ (reference sequence). This CDR3 spans 15 amino acids. The CDR3 loop is CASSLVAGVSETQYF. In DNA form, the CDR3 reads TGTGCCAGCAGCTTAGTAGCGGGAGTATCTGAGACCCAGTACTTC.

This clone was seen a few times. J is TRBJ2-7 and V is TRBV29-1, with D perhaps assigned TRBD1 or TRBD2 (6 bases each). Germline CDR1 and CDR2: SQVTM and ANQGSEA. Between the trimmed V and J ends, which lost 1 base and 4 bases, there was a span of 17 bases. The CDR3 is 15 amino acids. The DNA for the CDR3 is TGCAGCGTTGAAGTCCCAGAGGGGGGTGTATACGAGCAGTACTTC. Translation: CSVEVPEGGVYEQYF.

The rearrangement links TRBV19 to TRBJ1-2, with D hard to call. The CDR3 loop spans 12 amino acids. Germline CDR1 and CDR2: LNHDA and SQIVND (reference sequence). The V end lost 10 bases, the J end lost 6 bases, and 15 bases lay between the germline ends. DNA of the CDR3: TGTGCCACCTCCATGGGGAACGATGGCTACACCTTC. This gives the protein CATSMGNDGYTF. Complete variable domain (other parts from reference TRBV19 and TRBJ1-2): DGGITQSPKYLFRKEGQNVTLSCEQNLNHDAMYWYRQDPGQGLRLIYYSQIVNDFQKGDIAEGYSVSREKKESFPLTVTSAQKNPTAFYLCATSMGNDGYTFGSGTRLTVV.

This clone was observed at least ten times. The genes are TRBV28 and TRBJ2-7; the match to TRBD1 covers 9 bases. V was pared by 2 bases and J by 7 bases, with 9 bases of the junction left unmatched. The CDR3 extends over 15 amino acids. CDR1 and CDR2 from the germline V gene are MDHEN and SYDVKM. The chain's CDR3 is CASSLLSTGGDEQYF. DNA for the CDR3: TGTGCCAGCAGTTTACTCTCGACAGGGGGGGATGAGCAGTACTTC.

The chain has TRBV5-1 and TRBJ1-2, with TRBD1 as a possible D gene (5 bases). Germline values: CDR1 SGHRS, CDR2 YFSETQ. CDR3 length: 13 residues. Trimming left V 0 bases short and J 8 bases short, with 11 bases between. Here the CDR3 reads CASSLGQGEGYTF. The CDR3 bases are TGCGCCAGCAGCTTGGGGCAGGGAGAAGGCTACACCTTC.

The V call is TRBV23-1, the J call TRBJ2-3, with TRBD1 matching 11 bases. TRBV23-1 is annotated as an ORF whose role is uncertain. This CDR3 contains 17 residues. Losses at the gene ends were 1 base for V and 7 bases for J; bases not matched to a gene: 10. The CDR3 spells CASSQCGGGQGAYTQYF. The CDR3, as DNA: TGCGCCAGCAGTCAATGCGGGGGAGGACAGGGGGCATATACGCAGTATTTT.

Only a few counts were recorded for this clone. The chain links TRBV14 to TRBJ2-2, with 8 nucleotides matching TRBD2. Germline CDR1 SGHDN, CDR2 FVKESK. With 1 base clipped from V and 6 bases from J, the junction kept 4 bases outside the gene matches. CDR3 length: 15 residues. The CDR3 DNA is TGTGCCAGCAGCCAAGTATCGGGAGGGTCCGGGGAGCTGTTTTTT. Protein product: CASSQVSGGSGELFF.

V usage is TRBV4-3 and J usage is TRBJ1-2; D gene unclear. This CDR3 region has 14 residues. Germline V CDR1 and CDR2: LGHNA, YSLEER. The germline V and J ends were trimmed by 1 base and 4 bases, with 10 bases remaining between them. CDR3 residues: CASSQVGGSYGYTF. In DNA form, the CDR3 reads TGCGCCAGCAGCCAAGTAGGAGGGAGCTATGGCTACACCTTC.

The gene calls are TRBV7-2 and TRBJ2-5; D may match TRBD1 or TRBD2 (6 bases each). This CDR3 contains 16 residues. V shed 2 bases and J shed 0 bases, with 13 bases lying between them. Germline CDR1 reads SGHTA; CDR2 reads FQGNSA. In DNA form, the CDR3 reads TGTGCCAGCAGCTTAAGGGGGGACCAGTACCAAGAGACCCAGTACTTC. Protein product: CASSLRGDQYQETQYF.

The genes are TRBV5-1 and TRBJ2-7; no clear D gene. The V gene lost 5 bases and the J gene lost 5 bases, with 14 bases spanning the gap. CDR3 size: 13 residues. Germline V gene data show CDR1 as SGHRS and CDR2 as YFSETQ. The CDR3 is CASRYGPVDEQYF. The CDR3, as DNA: TGCGCCAGCAGGTACGGTCCGGTCGACGAGCAGTACTTC. Based on the CDR3 plus reference TRBV5-1 and TRBJ2-7, the full variable domain is KAGVTQTPRYLIKTRGQQVTLSCSPISGHRSVSWYQQTPGQGLQFLFEYFSETQRNKGNFPGRFSGRQFSNSRSEMNVSTLELGDSALYLCASRYGPVDEQYFGPGTRLTVT.

The rearrangement uses TRBV9 and TRBJ2-7; 7 positions match TRBD1. The CDR3 spans 15 residues. The ends lost 3 bases at V and 0 bases at J; junction bases unmatched: 6. CDR1 SGDLS and CDR2 YYNGEE come from the germline V gene. The CDR3 is CASSESTGSSYEQYF. The DNA for the CDR3 is TGTGCCAGCAGCGAATCGACAGGGTCCTCCTACGAGCAGTACTTC.

In its sample, this clone was seen many times. The V gene is TRBV2, the J gene TRBJ1-5, with TRBD1 identical over 7 bases. Germline V gene data show CDR1 as SNHLY and CDR2 as FYNNEI. This CDR3 region has 14 residues. V dropped 6 bases and J dropped 6; count of bases not matched to a gene: 8. Here the CDR3 reads CASSPDRVSQPQHF. CDR3 nucleotides: TGTGCCAGCAGCCCCGACAGGGTATCTCAGCCCCAGCATTTT. The full variable domain, rest sourced from reference TRBV2 and TRBJ1-5, is EPEVTQTPSHQVTQMGQEVILRCVPISNHLYFYWYRQILGQKVEFLVSFYNNEISEKSEIFDDQFSVERPDGSNFTLKIRSTKLEDSAMYFCASSPDRVSQPQHFGDGTRLSIL.

This clone was picked up a small number of times. The chain links TRBV6-1 to TRBJ2-5; D unresolved. Germline V gives CDR1 MNHNS, CDR2 SASEGT. Trimming removed 6 bases at V and 0 bases at J, with 11 bases between. This CDR3 spans 14 amino acids. In DNA form, the CDR3 reads TGTGCCAGCAGCTTTGCGATGTACCAAGAGACCCAGTACTTC. This translates into CASSFAMYQETQYF.

The sample holds a few counts of this clone. The chain is built from TRBV5-4 and TRBJ2-3; D is undetermined. V lost 3 bases and J 5 bases, leaving 13 bases between the germline ends. Germline CDR1 and CDR2: SGHNT and YYREEE (reference sequence). This CDR3 comprises 14 residues. DNA for the CDR3: TGTGCCAGCAGCTCGGCTACTACGCAAGATACGCAGTATTTT. Its translation: CASSSATTQDTQYF.

The rearrangement joins TRBV11-2 to TRBJ2-5; tentatively, D is TRBD2 (5 bases). The V and J ends lost 4 bases and 2 bases respectively, with 17 bases between them. CDR3 length equals 16 residues. The germline gives CDR1 SGHAT, CDR2 FQNNGV. CDR3 DNA sequence: TGTGCCAGCAGCTCCGTGGGCAAGACGGGGCAAGAGACCCAGTACTTC. It is translated as CASSSVGKTGQETQYF.